These 29 T cell receptor beta chains were all obtained from the same sample, sequenced in a study of beta chain features in type 1 diabetes (dated by TCRdb to the late 2010s). These receptors' antigens are unknown. General conclusions and limits of the study: In all four CD4+ subsets, TCRB CDR3 length was moderately but significantly shorter in type 1 diabetes patients.

Library generation was performed with the immunoSEQ multiplex PCR assay. All of the isolated RNA was reverse transcribed with the High Capacity cDNA Reverse Transcription Kit, so expressed TCRB transcripts were sequenced. The table was pulled from immuneACCESS by TCRdb, which kept in-frame rearrangements only. Such tables lose some clones; where checked, under half of the loss comes from unresolved V genes, and the rest has no known cause. The sample table contains under 300,000 clones; only one count was recorded for roughly 11% of them. The ten most abundant clones make up around 0.017% of the sample. Source material: naive CD4+ T cells from blood. The sample's cell subset or site label, in plain terms: true naive CD4+ T cells. The origin of the receptors is a man aged 25 to 40 with type 1 diabetes.

This chain uses TRBV9 with TRBJ2-1, with 10 nucleotides matching TRBD1. The V gene's germline CDR1 is SGDLS and CDR2 YYNGEE. CDR3 length: 16 residues. The V segment lost 4 bases and the J segment 9 bases; nucleotides outside the gene matches: 13. CDR3 protein: CASSLRGGQGSTEQFF. The CDR3 DNA sequence: TGTGCCAGCAGCCTACGCGGGGGACAGGGGTCCACTGAGCAGTTCTTC.

This clone came up a few times. The chain's CDR3 is CASSHDTHIGEVYF. The CDR3 nucleotides read TGTGCCAGCAGCCACGATACCCATATAGGTGAGGTGTATTTT. V usage is TRBV4-2 and J usage is TRBJ2-3; no clear D gene. Trimming pared 3 bases from V and 14 bases from J, leaving 21 bases between. CDR1 and CDR2 from the germline V gene are LGHNA and YNFKEQ. The CDR3 is 14 residues long.

In this sample, this clone turned up a few times. This chain uses TRBV29-1 with TRBJ2-7; 11 bases fit TRBD1. The V segment lost 6 bases and the J segment 3 bases; nucleotides outside the gene matches: 7. Per germline, CDR1 SQVTM and CDR2 ANQGSEA. The CDR3 totals 14 residues. The CDR3 loop reads CSVAPGTGGYEQYF. The CDR3 DNA follows: TGCAGCGTAGCTCCCGGGACAGGGGGCTACGAGCAGTACTTC.

V gene TRBV5-1 combines with J gene TRBJ2-3, with 7 bases that match TRBD1. Germline V gene lookup returns CDR1 SGHRS and CDR2 YFSETQ. After removal of 3 bases from V and 3 bases from J, the junction contained 7 bases not matched to a gene. The CDR3 totals 15 residues. Here the CDR3 DNA reads TGCGCCAGCAGCTCGAGACAGGGACAGACAGATACGCAGTATTTT. Residues: CASSSRQGQTDTQYF.

This clone was seen a handful of times. This sequence joins TRBV28 and TRBJ1-2; TRBD1 agrees at 7 bases. V lost 7 bases, J lost 7 bases, and 12 bases stayed unmatched. There are 14 residues in the CDR3. From germline, CDR1 is MDHEN and CDR2 SYDVKM. The CDR3 is CASTPGEGTAGYTF. The CDR3 nucleotides read TGTGCCAGCACCCCTGGGGAAGGGACAGCTGGCTACACCTTC.

The chain employs TRBV6-5 and TRBJ2-3, with 12 bases lining up with TRBD2. Looked up from germline, CDR1 is MNHEY and CDR2 is SVGAGI. The J segment lost 3 bases and the V segment lost 2 bases, leaving 0 bases of the junction unmatched. CDR3 size: 15 residues. The CDR3 sequence: CASSYGTSGTDTQYF. In DNA form, the CDR3 reads TGTGCCAGCAGTTACGGGACTAGCGGGACAGATACGCAGTATTTT.

The V call is TRBV19, the J call TRBJ2-1; 12 positions match TRBD1. The germline gives CDR1 LNHDA, CDR2 SQIVND (reference sequence). With V trimmed by 4 bases and J by 6 bases, 7 bases remained unmatched. CDR3 length equals 16 residues. In DNA form, the CDR3 reads TGTGCCAGTAGTACCCTGGGACAGGGGGCGGTCAATGAGCAGTTCTTC. Residues: CASSTLGQGAVNEQFF.

There are a few counts of this clone. The rearrangement uses TRBV7-9 and TRBJ2-1; a weak D match, TRBD2 (5 bases). From germline, CDR1 is SEHNR and CDR2 FQNEAQ (reference sequence). V was cut by 4 bases and J by 3 bases, with 16 bases left in between. This CDR3 comprises 16 residues. CDR3: CASSSPKGGLYNEQFF. CDR3 DNA: TGTGCCAGCAGCTCCCCAAAGGGCGGGCTCTACAATGAGCAGTTCTTC.

The chain carries TRBV28 and TRBJ2-7, with D tentatively TRBD2 (5 bases). Germline lookup yields CDR1 MDHEN and CDR2 SYDVKM. CDR3 length: 11 amino acids. The CDR3 sequence is CATRGWYEQYF. The DNA of the CDR3 is TGTGCTACCCGGGGATGGTACGAGCAGTACTTC.

Only a few counts were recorded for this clone. The rearrangement uses TRBV15 and TRBJ1-1, with D hard to call. The CDR3 covers 14 residues. V shed 6 bases and J shed 4 bases, with 15 bases lying between them. In germline, CDR1 is LNHNV, CDR2 YYDKDF (reference sequence). The CDR3 sequence: CATRSRLFRTEAFF. In DNA, the CDR3 is TGTGCCACCAGAAGTAGATTATTTCGCACTGAAGCTTTCTTT.

The chain carries TRBV11-2 and TRBJ2-3; 8 nucleotides line up with TRBD2. From germline, CDR1 is SGHAT and CDR2 FQNNGV. There are 17 residues in the CDR3. V lost 5 bases to trimming and J lost 1 base; unmatched junction nucleotides: 11. The CDR3 loop is CASSPRPAGARTDTQYF. As DNA, the CDR3 is TGTGCCAGCAGCCCTCGACCAGCGGGGGCCCGCACAGATACGCAGTATTTT. Based on the CDR3 plus reference TRBV11-2 and TRBJ2-3, the full variable domain is EAGVAQSPRYKIIEKRQSVAFWCNPISGHATLYWYQQILGQGPKLLIQFQNNGVVDDSQLPKDRFSAERLKGVDSTLKIQPAKLEDSAVYLCASSPRPAGARTDTQYFGPGTRLTVL.

The V and J genes are TRBV6-5 and TRBJ1-1; 9 bases fit TRBD1. The germline CDR1 and CDR2 sequences are MNHEY and SVGAGI. V trimming: 5 bases; J trimming: 2 bases; junction bases outside the gene matches: 6. The CDR3 length is 15 residues. The CDR3 loop is CASSRTGVGNTEAFF. CDR3 DNA: TGTGCCAGCAGTAGGACAGGGGTCGGCAACACTGAAGCTTTCTTT.

This clone appeared a few times. This rearrangement joins TRBV19 to TRBJ2-1, with a weak D call TRBD1 (6 bases). From germline, CDR1 is LNHDA and CDR2 SQIVND (reference sequence). Trimming left V 5 bases short and J 4 bases short, with 15 bases between. CDR3 length: 15 residues. The CDR3 here is CASSDWRQAYNEQFF. The DNA for the CDR3 is TGTGCCAGTAGTGACTGGAGACAGGCTTACAATGAGCAGTTCTTC. The variable domain in full, completed from reference TRBV19 and TRBJ2-1, reads DGGITQSPKYLFRKEGQNVTLSCEQNLNHDAMYWYRQDPGQGLRLIYYSQIVNDFQKGDIAEGYSVSREKKESFPLTVTSAQKNPTAFYLCASSDWRQAYNEQFFGPGTRLTVL.

This clone appeared a few times. At the DNA level, this CDR3 is encoded by other sequences in the same sample as well. This chain links TRBV2 with TRBJ1-4, with 11 nucleotides matching TRBD1. J was trimmed by 5 bases and V by 5 bases; bases with no gene match: 1. The germline CDR1 and CDR2 sequences are SNHLY and FYNNEI. The CDR3 runs to 14 residues. DNA of the CDR3: TGTGCCAGCAGTTGGGACAGGGGGAATGAAAAACTGTTTTTT. As protein: CASSWDRGNEKLFF.

In its sample, this clone was seen a few times. The chain has TRBV30 and TRBJ2-1; D uncertain. Looked up from germline, CDR1 is GTSNPN and CDR2 is SVGIG (reference sequence). CDR3 length: 14 residues. V shed 0 bases and J shed 1 base, with 7 bases lying between them. The CDR3 bases are TGTGCCTGGAGTGTACGCGGTTCCTACAATGAGCAGTTCTTC. This translates into CAWSVRGSYNEQFF. The entire variable domain, with the rest obtained from reference TRBV30 and TRBJ2-1, is as follows: SQTIHQWPATLVQPVGSPLSLECTVEGTSNPNLYWYRQAAGRGLQLLFYSVGIGQISSEVPQNLSASRPQDRQFILSSKKLLLSDSGFYLCAWSVRGSYNEQFFGPGTRLTVL.

This clone was seen a handful of times. This chain uses TRBV9 with TRBJ2-5, with a weak D call TRBD1 (5 bases). In germline, CDR1 is SGDLS, CDR2 YYNGEE. Between the trimmed V and J ends, which lost 0 bases and 5 bases, there was a span of 11 bases. CDR3 size: 14 residues. The CDR3 spells CASSVATGMETQYF. The CDR3 region has the DNA TGTGCCAGCAGCGTAGCTACAGGAATGGAGACCCAGTACTTC.

This clone was found a few times. The rearrangement links TRBV6-5 to TRBJ1-1; 7 bases fit TRBD1. The CDR3 consists of 14 residues. The germline V gene has CDR1 MNHEY and CDR2 SVGAGI. V dropped 6 bases and J dropped 2; count of bases not matched to a gene: 6. The CDR3 sequence: CASRSHRGNTEAFF. The DNA for the CDR3 is TGTGCCAGCAGAAGCCACAGGGGAAACACTGAAGCTTTCTTT.

The V and J genes are TRBV30 and TRBJ2-3; weak D call: TRBD2 (6 bases). The CDR3 has 13 amino acids. Germline-derived CDR1 and CDR2 are GTSNPN and SVGIG (reference sequence). V shed 4 bases and J shed 10 bases, with 18 bases lying between them. The CDR3 region is CAWTRLEGEAQYF. Written as DNA, the CDR3 is TGTGCCTGGACCCGCTTGGAAGGGGAGGCGCAGTATTTT.

The chain employs TRBV6-5 and TRBJ2-1; a possible D gene is TRBD1 (5 bases). The CDR3 runs to 15 residues. CDR1 is MNHEY, CDR2 SVGAGI, per germline. Trimming removed 6 bases from V and 7 bases from J, with 19 bases in between. The CDR3 region has the DNA TGTGCCAGCAGCCCCCCGGTGGGGCGAATGAATGAGCAGTTCTTC. This translates into CASSPPVGRMNEQFF.

The V gene is TRBV7-2, the J gene TRBJ1-5; the D gene is possibly TRBD1 (6 bases). The CDR3 has 16 residues. The V and J ends lost 1 base and 7 bases respectively, with 17 bases between them. Per the germline V gene, CDR1 is SGHTA and CDR2 is FQGNSA. The CDR3 loop reads CASSLVGTLGEQPQHF. The DNA for the CDR3 is TGTGCCAGCAGCTTAGTTGGGACACTAGGAGAGCAGCCCCAGCATTTT.

The rearrangement uses TRBV7-9 and TRBJ1-5, with D perhaps TRBD1 (5 bases). This CDR3 has 15 amino acids. V lost 2 bases and J lost 1, with 9 bases in between. Germline CDR1 is SEHNR and CDR2 is FQNEAQ (reference sequence). The CDR3 loop reads CASSLTGVSNQPQHF. DNA for the CDR3: TGTGCCAGCAGCTTAACGGGGGTAAGCAATCAGCCCCAGCATTTT. Together with reference TRBV7-9 and TRBJ1-5, the CDR3 gives the full variable domain: DTGVSQNPRHKITKRGQNVTFRCDPISEHNRLYWYRQTLGQGPEFLTYFQNEAQLEKSRLLSDRFSAERPKGSFSTLEIQRTEQGDSAMYLCASSLTGVSNQPQHFGDGTRLSIL.

V gene TRBV9 combines with J gene TRBJ2-1; TRBD2 matches at 8 bases. The germline V gene has CDR1 SGDLS and CDR2 YYNGEE. The length of the CDR3 is 16 residues. After removal of 4 bases from V and 6 bases from J, the junction contained 12 bases not matched to a gene. The CDR3 protein is CASSRGAGGTLNEQFF. Here the CDR3 DNA reads TGTGCCAGCAGCCGGGGGGCGGGGGGCACCCTCAATGAGCAGTTCTTC.

The sample holds a few counts of this clone. This chain's CDR3 is CASKQLAEAFF. The DNA of the CDR3 is TGTGCCAGTAAGCAGCTAGCTGAAGCTTTCTTT. This rearrangement joins TRBV19 to TRBJ1-1; D unresolved. V lost 7 bases to trimming and J lost 6 bases, with 9 bases between them. CDR3 length equals 11 residues. Germline CDR1 reads LNHDA; CDR2 reads SQIVND (reference sequence).

The chain recombines TRBV4-3 with TRBJ2-7, with 12 bases lining up with TRBD2. V trimming: 5 bases; J trimming: 3 bases; junction bases outside the gene matches: 8. The CDR3 has 16 amino acids. Looked up from germline, CDR1 is LGHNA and CDR2 is YSLEER. The CDR3 reads CASSYGLAGGIYEQYF. CDR3 DNA: TGCGCCAGCAGCTATGGGCTAGCGGGGGGGATCTACGAGCAGTACTTC.

The CDR3: CASRDRGKETQYF. The CDR3 DNA sequence: TGTGCCAGCAGGGACAGGGGGAAAGAGACCCAGTACTTC. The chain links TRBV5-4 to TRBJ2-5, with 10 bases lining up with TRBD1. CDR3 size: 13 residues. The germline CDR1 and CDR2 sequences are SGHNT and YYREEE (reference sequence). J was trimmed by 3 bases and V by 5 bases; bases with no gene match: 1. The entire variable domain, with the rest obtained from reference TRBV5-4 and TRBJ2-5, is as follows: ETGVTQSPTHLIKTRGQQVTLRCSSQSGHNTVSWYQQALGQGPQFIFQYYREEENGRGNFPPRFSGLQFPNYSSELNVNALELDDSALYLCASRDRGKETQYFGPGTRLLVL.

This rearrangement joins TRBV7-3 to TRBJ2-1; 7 nucleotides align to TRBD2. Germline trimming cut 3 bases from V and 3 bases from J; bases unmatched to any gene: 2. The CDR3 covers 14 residues. Germline CDR1 and CDR2: SGHTA and FQGTGA. The CDR3 spells CASSFGGGYNEQFF. CDR3 bases: TGTGCCAGCAGCTTTGGCGGGGGCTACAATGAGCAGTTCTTC.

This clone has a handful of counts. V usage is TRBV9 and J usage is TRBJ2-7; unclear D gene. The CDR3 loop spans 13 amino acids. CDR1 and CDR2 (germline): SGDLS, YYNGEE. Trimming pared 0 bases from V and 3 bases from J, leaving 7 bases between. The CDR3 loop reads CASSVGPGYEQYF. In nucleotides, the CDR3 is TGTGCCAGCAGCGTAGGGCCGGGCTACGAGCAGTACTTC.

V and J are TRBV15 and TRBJ2-2; D is possibly TRBD2 (5 bases). CDR1 and CDR2 (germline): LNHNV, YYDKDF (reference sequence). CDR3 length: 13 amino acids. Trimming removed 8 bases at V and 4 bases at J, with 11 bases between. CDR3 nucleotides: TGTGCCACCCTAGAGGGTGGCACCGGGGAGCTGTTTTTT. This codes for CATLEGGTGELFF.

The J gene is TRBJ2-2, the V gene TRBV18; tentative D call: TRBD1 (6 bases). The V gene lost 2 bases and the J gene lost 3 bases, with 13 bases spanning the gap. The germline CDR1 and CDR2 sequences are KGHSH and LQKENI. The CDR3 is 16 amino acids. DNA for the CDR3: TGTGCCAGCTCACCAAACAGGGCGCGAGACACCGGGGAGCTGTTTTTT. It is translated as CASSPNRARDTGELFF.